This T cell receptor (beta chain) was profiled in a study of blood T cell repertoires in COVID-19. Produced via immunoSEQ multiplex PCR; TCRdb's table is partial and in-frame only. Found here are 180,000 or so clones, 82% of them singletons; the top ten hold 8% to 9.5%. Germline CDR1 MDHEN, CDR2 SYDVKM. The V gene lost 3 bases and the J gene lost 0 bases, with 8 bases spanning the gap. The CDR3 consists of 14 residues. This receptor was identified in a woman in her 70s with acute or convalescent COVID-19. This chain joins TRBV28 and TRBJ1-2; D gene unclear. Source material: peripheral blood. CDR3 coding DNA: TGTGCCAGCAGTTTGAGTACCCCTAACTATGGCTACACCTTC. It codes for CASSLSTPNYGYTF.